Each of the 26 T cell receptor beta chains below was sequenced from the same sample in a study of human T cells and chemical hapten exposure. As for time point: pre-sensitization, week 0. The treatment is: therapeutic diphenylcyclopropenone sensitization with weekly scalp DPC. TCRdb reprocessed the RACE reads via MiXCR and lists one record per CDR3 protein. The data show about 250,000 distinct CDR3 sequences, 7.5% to 8% seen once. The sample in question was whole blood, obtained in connection with sensitization to the hapten diphenylcyclopropenone (DPC). These receptors all stem from a young man with alopecia areata. Some clones in this sample may be carry-over from other donors' samples.

This clonotype was recorded a few times. V is TRBV6-2 or TRBV6-3 and J is TRBJ2-6; 8 nucleotides match TRBD1. V dropped 2 bases and J dropped 0; count of bases not matched to a gene: 9. This CDR3 contains 19 residues. CDR1 and CDR2 (germline): MNHEY, SVGEGT. The CDR3 loop is CASSYILGQGPSGANVLTF. The CDR3 bases are TGTGCCAGCAGTTACATCCTAGGACAGGGTCCCTCTGGGGCCAACGTCCTGACTTTC.

This clonotype was seen a few times. The genes are TRBV2 and TRBJ1-5, with D possibly matching TRBD1 (6 bases). The CDR3 is 12 residues long. Deletions cut 7 bases from V and 4 bases from J, with 8 bases between. Germline-derived CDR1 and CDR2 are SNHLY and FYNNEI. The CDR3 DNA reads TGTGCCAGCAAAACAGGGAATCAGCCCCAGCATTTT. Translating it yields CASKTGNQPQHF. Complete variable domain (other parts from reference TRBV2 and TRBJ1-5): EPEVTQTPSHQVTQMGQEVILRCVPISNHLYFYWYRQILGQKVEFLVSFYNNEISEKSEIFDDQFSVERPDGSNFTLKIRSTKLEDSAMYFCASKTGNQPQHFGDGTRLSIL.

In regard to this clonotype: Germline is not matched at one junction end, which may reflect a read error. This chain uses TRBV15 with TRBJ1-3; D is uncertain. CDR3 length: 19 residues. Germline CDR1 and CDR2: LNHNV and YYDKDF (reference sequence). The CDR3 is CVTSRGKPGLLPSGNTIYF. As DNA, the CDR3 is TGTGTCACCAGCAGAGGGAAACCGGGCCTTTTACCCTCTGGAAACACCATATATTTT.

This clonotype came up a few times. The chain uses TRBV11-2 and TRBJ2-2; tentative D call: TRBD2 (6 bases). V dropped 5 bases and J dropped 1 base, with 17 bases sitting between them. Germline lookup yields CDR1 SGHAT and CDR2 FQNNGV. CDR3 length: 17 amino acids. CDR3 residues: CASSNPAGPGNTGELFF. Here the CDR3 DNA reads TGTGCCAGCAGCAACCCGGCGGGACCGGGGAACACCGGGGAGCTGTTTTTT.

The CDR3 sequence is CASSLNGNPGDTQYF. DNA of the CDR3: TGTGCCAGCAGCTTAAACGGGAACCCGGGAGATACGCAGTATTTT. V and J are TRBV7-2 and TRBJ2-3; D is possibly TRBD2 (5 bases). V was shortened by 2 bases and J by 5 bases, with 14 bases between the two germline ends. The CDR3 runs to 15 residues. Germline CDR1 is SGHTA and CDR2 is FQGNSA.

This clonotype was observed a handful of times. The gene calls are TRBV10-3 and TRBJ2-7, with D maybe TRBD1 (6 bases). Germline V gene data show CDR1 as ENHRY and CDR2 as SYGVKD. This CDR3 is built from 16 residues. Deletions cut 1 base from V and 4 bases from J, with 17 bases between. DNA of the CDR3: TGTGCCATCAGTGAGTTTGGAGCAGGGGCTCCTTACGAGCAGTACTTC. Its protein is CAISEFGAGAPYEQYF.

This clonotype was counted a few times. The rearrangement uses TRBV12-3 or TRBV12-4 and TRBJ1-1; 8 nucleotides match TRBD1. This CDR3 contains 14 residues. Trimming at V came to 6 bases and at J to 5 bases, leaving 8 bases not matched to a gene. The CDR3 DNA follows: TGTGCCAGCAGGCAAACAGGGGGAAGGACTGAAGCTTTCTTT. It encodes CASRQTGGRTEAFF.

This clonotype was seen at least ten times. The chain combines TRBV10-3 with TRBJ1-1; 7 bases fit TRBD1. Germline CDR1 ENHRY, CDR2 SYGVKD. V lost 6 bases and J lost 0; bases outside the gene matches: 4. The CDR3 sequence is 14 residues long. The CDR3 sequence is CAIRRDRMNTEAFF. CDR3 DNA sequence: TGTGCCATCAGGCGGGACAGAATGAACACTGAAGCTTTCTTT.

This clonotype was detected only a few times. V and J are TRBV12-3 or TRBV12-4 and TRBJ2-3; maybe TRBD1 (5 bases). The CDR3 extends over 16 amino acids. The V end lost 6 bases, the J end lost 2 bases, and 18 bases lay between the germline ends. CDR3 in amino acids: CASSPGRYSYTDTQYF. The DNA of the CDR3 is TGTGCCAGCAGCCCAGGGCGCTACTCCTACACAGATACGCAGTATTTT.

V usage is TRBV6-5 and J usage is TRBJ2-3; 10 bases line up with TRBD2. The germline V gene encodes CDR1 MNHEY and CDR2 SVGAGI. This CDR3 is built from 17 residues. V trimming: 6 bases; J trimming: 0 bases; junction bases outside the gene matches: 9. The CDR3 DNA is TGTGCCAGCAGAATTACTAGCGGGGTGTCTAGCACAGATACGCAGTATTTT. This encodes CASRITSGVSSTDTQYF.

This chain uses TRBV7-9 with TRBJ2-7; TRBD1 or TRBD2 may be the D gene (5 bases each). Germline V gives CDR1 SEHNR, CDR2 FQNEAQ (reference sequence). This CDR3 is built from 12 residues. V was shortened by 10 bases and J by 3 bases, with 13 bases between the two germline ends. Written as DNA, the CDR3 is TGTGCCACCAGGGACCGATACTACGAGCAGTACTTC. It is translated as CATRDRYYEQYF.

The gene calls are TRBV4-3 and TRBJ1-2; unclear D gene. Germline CDR1 reads LGHNA; CDR2 reads YSLEER. CDR3 length: 14 residues. The V end lost 0 bases, the J end lost 3 bases, and 8 bases lay between the germline ends. The DNA for the CDR3 is TGCGCCAGCAGCCAAGAGAAGGCGTACTATGGCTACACCTTC. Its protein is CASSQEKAYYGYTF.

This clonotype was seen a handful of times. The chain carries TRBV11-2 and TRBJ1-2, with no clear D. With 5 bases removed from V and 3 bases from J, the gap between germline ends came to 13 bases. Germline CDR1 reads SGHAT; CDR2 reads FQNNGV. The CDR3 is made up of 14 amino acids. The CDR3 protein is CASSQSSGDYGYTF. As DNA, the CDR3 is TGTGCCAGCAGCCAGTCGTCTGGTGACTATGGCTACACCTTC. Full variable domain (missing parts from reference TRBV11-2 and TRBJ1-2): EAGVAQSPRYKIIEKRQSVAFWCNPISGHATLYWYQQILGQGPKLLIQFQNNGVVDDSQLPKDRFSAERLKGVDSTLKIQPAKLEDSAVYLCASSQSSGDYGYTFGSGTRLTVV.

This sequence joins TRBV10-3 and TRBJ2-5, with TRBD2 matching over 10 bases. The V gene's germline CDR1 is ENHRY and CDR2 SYGVKD. Losses at the gene ends were 3 bases for V and 5 bases for J; bases not matched to a gene: 9. The CDR3 totals 16 residues. The CDR3 sequence is CAISEGKRGGIETQYF. CDR3 DNA: TGTGCCATCAGTGAAGGAAAGCGGGGGGGCATCGAGACCCAGTACTTC.

This sequence joins TRBV7-2 and TRBJ2-3, with D possibly being TRBD1 or TRBD2 (5 bases each). The germline V and J ends were trimmed by 1 base and 3 bases, with 8 bases remaining between them. Germline loops: CDR1 SGHTA, CDR2 FQGNSA. This CDR3 has 14 amino acids. The CDR3 DNA reads as TGTGCCAGCAGCTTAGTGGGGGTTACAGATACGCAGTATTTT. Translation: CASSLVGVTDTQYF.

This chain joins TRBV6-1 and TRBJ1-2, with 9 bases matching TRBD1. Germline-derived CDR1 and CDR2 are MNHNS and SASEGT. The trim removed 4 bases at V and 4 bases at J, leaving 13 bases unmatched. The CDR3 length is 17 residues. Here the CDR3 reads CASSARQGEAGIYGYTF. The CDR3 bases are TGTGCCAGCAGTGCTCGACAGGGGGAGGCAGGAATCTATGGCTACACCTTC.

The chain combines TRBV6-1 with TRBJ2-1, with D maybe TRBD2 (7 bases). The CDR3 has 14 amino acids. Trimming removed 6 bases from V and 9 bases from J, with 18 bases in between. CDR1 is MNHNS and CDR2 is SASEGT in the germline V gene. CDR3: CASSPKGGPGEQFF. DNA of the CDR3: TGTGCCAGCAGCCCGAAGGGGGGGCCGGGTGAGCAGTTCTTC.

DNA of the CDR3: TGTGCCACCGAGTCTAGCACAGATACGCAGTATTTT. As protein: CATESSTDTQYF. The genes are TRBV24-1 and TRBJ2-3; no clear D gene. Germline CDR1 and CDR2: KGHDR and SFDVKD. V gave up 9 bases and J gave up 0 bases, with 6 bases separating them. This CDR3 has 12 amino acids.

The sample holds a few counts of this clonotype. The chain uses TRBV12-3 or TRBV12-4 and TRBJ2-3, with D tentatively TRBD2 (6 bases). Between the trimmed V and J ends, which lost 2 bases and 11 bases, there was a span of 20 bases. The CDR3 loop spans 15 amino acids. CDR3 region: CASSLWFDGTEGQYF. CDR3 DNA sequence: TGTGCCAGCAGTTTATGGTTCGATGGGACTGAGGGGCAGTATTTT.

V and J are TRBV20-1 and TRBJ2-3; 9 positions agree with TRBD1. This CDR3 spans 18 amino acids. V was clipped by 3 bases and J by 0 bases; unmatched bases: 13. Germline V gene sequence: CDR1 DFQATT, CDR2 SNEGSKA (reference sequence). This CDR3 is CSARHGQGPTRSTDTQYF. DNA of the CDR3: TGCAGTGCTAGGCACGGACAGGGGCCAACCCGAAGCACAGATACGCAGTATTTT.

In this sample, this clonotype turned up a few times. The chain employs TRBV10-3 and TRBJ2-3; no clear D gene. V lost 6 bases to trimming and J lost 0 bases, with 10 bases between them. There are 14 residues in the CDR3. From germline, CDR1 is ENHRY and CDR2 SYGVKD. CDR3 amino acids: CAISQASSTDTQYF. The DNA for the CDR3 is TGTGCCATCAGCCAGGCCTCTAGCACAGATACGCAGTATTTT.

Only a few counts were recorded for this clonotype. The genes are TRBV20-1 and TRBJ2-1; a weak D match, TRBD1 (6 bases). CDR3 length: 15 residues. The germline gives CDR1 DFQATT, CDR2 SNEGSKA (reference sequence). V lost 1 base and J 4 bases, leaving 14 bases between the germline ends. This chain's CDR3 is CSARGAGEAYNEQFF. The CDR3, as DNA: TGCAGTGCTAGAGGAGCAGGGGAAGCTTACAATGAGCAGTTCTTC.

This clonotype was found a few times. The chain joins TRBV27 to TRBJ1-6, with 7 positions matching TRBD1. CDR1 and CDR2 from the germline V gene are MNHEY and SMNVEV (reference sequence). The CDR3 length is 18 residues. Unmatched junction bases numbered 12, after V lost 0 bases and J lost 7 bases. Here the CDR3 DNA reads TGTGCCAGCAGTTTATCAACGACAGGGACAGAGAACAATTCACCCCTCCACTTT. This translates into CASSLSTTGTENNSPLHF.

The table lists this clonotype with many counts. The genes are TRBV7-9 and TRBJ2-7; the D is unclear. From germline, CDR1 is SEHNR and CDR2 FQNEAQ (reference sequence). The V and J ends lost 4 bases and 2 bases respectively, with 12 bases between them. The CDR3 totals 14 residues. CDR3 nucleotides: TGTGCCAGCAGCTCCAACCTACGACCCTACGAGCAGTACGTC. It specifies CASSSNLRPYEQYV.

V usage is TRBV3-1 and J usage is TRBJ2-5; D not resolved. Germline V gene lookup returns CDR1 LGHDT and CDR2 YNNKEL (reference sequence). V lost 3 bases to trimming and J lost 5 bases, with 13 bases between them. The CDR3 is made up of 14 amino acids. Here the CDR3 DNA reads TGTGCCAGCAGCCACGGGTCCGGATGGGAGACCCAGTACTTC. This sequence encodes CASSHGSGWETQYF.

The rearrangement uses TRBV12-3 or TRBV12-4 and TRBJ1-6, with a weak D call TRBD1 (5 bases). The V end lost 5 bases, the J end lost 3 bases, and 11 bases lay between the germline ends. The CDR3 runs 15 residues. CDR3 sequence reads: CASSPGTVYNSPLHF. CDR3 nucleotides: TGTGCCAGCAGTCCAGGGACGGTCTATAATTCACCCCTCCACTTT.